Presented here are 11 T cell receptor beta chains from one specimen sequenced in a study of spatial heterogeneity in lung cancer. TCRdb re-called the 5' RACE reads through MiXCR, storing one row per CDR3 protein. The data contain about 23,000 distinct CDR3 sequences, about 3.5% of them seen just once; the ten biggest clones take up 29%. The time point was: sample taken at primary tumor resection. Material: PBMCs, obtained at surgery. Source of these receptors: a female donor with early-stage non-small cell lung cancer.

This clonotype is medium-sized. The V and J genes are TRBV4-1 and TRBJ2-7, with D possibly TRBD2 on 5 matching bases. Between the trimmed V and J ends, which lost 0 bases and 0 bases, there was a span of 9 bases. The CDR3 is 15 amino acids. Germline loops: CDR1 MGHRA, CDR2 YSYEKL. The CDR3 nucleotides are TGCGCCAGCAGCCAAGAGACGGAGGACTCCTACGAGCAGTACTTC. Translated: CASSQETEDSYEQYF.

This clonotype came up many times. The chain recombines TRBV2 with TRBJ2-1; 7 bases fit TRBD2. Trimming removed 10 bases from V and 0 bases from J; junction bases left unmatched: 9. The V gene's germline CDR1 is SNHLY and CDR2 FYNNEI. This CDR3 spans 15 amino acids. The CDR3 loop is CATPGPGGSYNEQFF. The CDR3 nucleotides read TGTGCCACCCCGGGTCCGGGAGGCTCCTACAATGAGCAGTTCTTC. Looking up the rest from reference TRBV2 and TRBJ2-1 gives the full variable domain: EPEVTQTPSHQVTQMGQEVILRCVPISNHLYFYWYRQILGQKVEFLVSFYNNEISEKSEIFDDQFSVERPDGSNFTLKIRSTKLEDSAMYFCATPGPGGSYNEQFFGPGTRLTVL.

This clonotype was recorded a few times. The V gene is TRBV6-1, the J gene TRBJ1-4, with a possible D match to TRBD1 (6 bases). Germline V CDR1 and CDR2: MNHNS, SASEGT. Between the trimmed V and J ends, which lost 5 bases and 8 bases, there was a span of 9 bases. The CDR3 spans 12 residues. The CDR3 loop reads CASSTTGEKLFF. The CDR3 DNA follows: TGTGCCAGCAGTACTACAGGGGAAAAACTGTTTTTT.

Ten or more counts support this clonotype. One end of the junction is discordant with germline, which a read error may explain. The CDR3 here is CASSPTGALFF. As DNA, the CDR3 is TGTGCCAGCAGCCCCACAGGGGCGCTGTTTTTT. V usage is TRBV2 and J usage is TRBJ2-2; 7 nucleotides line up with TRBD1. This CDR3 spans 11 amino acids. Germline CDR1 SNHLY, CDR2 FYNNEI.

This clonotype was counted many times. V is TRBV5-1 and J is TRBJ2-6, with unresolved D. Trimming pared 0 bases from V and 1 base from J, leaving 11 bases between. The CDR3 spans 17 residues. Looked up from germline, CDR1 is SGHRS and CDR2 is YFSETQ. Written as DNA, the CDR3 is TGCGCCAGCAGCTTGGAAACTCACACATCTGGGGCCAACGTCCTGACTTTC. Its translation: CASSLETHTSGANVLTF.

This clonotype was picked up many times. This chain links TRBV29-1 with TRBJ1-2; D unclear. V was trimmed by 4 bases and J by 4 bases, leaving 10 bases between them. The CDR3 covers 12 residues. The germline CDR1 and CDR2 sequences are SQVTM and ANQGSEA. DNA of the CDR3: TGCAGCGTTGTAGGAGGTTTCTATGGCTACACCTTC. Its translation: CSVVGGFYGYTF.

At least ten counts were recorded for this clonotype. The rearrangement links TRBV21-1 to TRBJ2-3. TRBV21-1 is a documented pseudogene. The CDR3 extends over 13 amino acids. The CDR3 is CASSNASGDTQYF. The DNA of the CDR3 is TGTGCCAGCAGCAATGCCTCAGGAGATACGCAGTATTTT.

The V call is TRBV6-1, the J call TRBJ1-4; perhaps TRBD1 as D (5 bases). This CDR3 region has 14 residues. Germline-derived CDR1 and CDR2 are MNHNS and SASEGT. The V gene lost 0 bases and the J gene lost 8 bases, with 10 bases spanning the gap. The CDR3 loop is CASSEASGLEKLFF. In nucleotides, the CDR3 is TGTGCCAGCAGTGAAGCGTCAGGGTTGGAAAAACTGTTTTTT.

This clonotype was counted a few times. V and J are TRBV14 and TRBJ2-1, with 12 nucleotides matching TRBD2. Germline assignment: CDR1 SGHDN and CDR2 FVKESK. The CDR3 is made up of 18 amino acids. Losses at the gene ends were 4 bases for V and 0 bases for J; bases not matched to a gene: 7. The chain's CDR3 is CASSLLAGGPRSYNEQFF. The CDR3 DNA follows: TGTGCCAGCAGCCTACTAGCGGGAGGCCCCCGCTCCTACAATGAGCAGTTCTTC.

This clonotype was seen ten or more times. V gene TRBV7-9 combines with J gene TRBJ2-3, with 7 bases aligning to TRBD2. CDR3 size: 14 residues. CDR1 is SEHNR, CDR2 FQNEAQ, per germline (reference sequence). Trimming cost V 5 bases and J 6 bases; bases outside gene matches: 8. CDR3 residues: CASSPNHSGDTQYF. The CDR3 coding sequence is TGTGCCAGCAGCCCTAACCATAGCGGGGATACGCAGTATTTT.

This clonotype was picked up many times. The chain couples TRBV18 to TRBJ2-2; D remains ambiguous. This CDR3 region has 14 residues. Germline V gene lookup returns CDR1 KGHSH and CDR2 LQKENI. V was pared by 2 bases and J by 5 bases, with 9 bases between. CDR3 in amino acids: CASSPALRTGELFF. CDR3 nucleotides: TGTGCCAGCTCACCAGCGTTGAGAACCGGGGAGCTGTTTTTT.